This is a list of T cell receptor beta chains from one sample in a study of CD8+CD57+ T cells in acquired aplastic anemia. TCRdb recomputed calls from the reads with MiXCR, one row per CDR3 protein. The data show 150,000 to 200,000 distinct CDR3 sequences, roughly 48% seen once. Sequencing was carried out using sorted CD4+, CD8+, or CD8+CD57+ T cells (not recorded which) from PBMCs. These TCRs come from a human donor with aplastic anemia. Each CDR3 is given with its conserved first and last residue. A D gene is named only where the DNA matches it firmly. The listing skips clone size in some rows; elsewhere it reads once, few, many or a size class.

clone_size j_call v_call d_call cdr3_nt cdr3_aa
- TRBJ2-1 TRBV7-4 - TGTGCCAGCAGCCCAGGGAGTCGTGAGCAGTTCTTC CASSPGSREQFF
few TRBJ1-2 TRBV3-1 TRBD1 TGTGCCAGCAGCCCCGAGCGGACAGGGAGAGGCTATGGCTACACCTTC CASSPERTGRGYGYTF
- TRBJ2-1 TRBV24-1 - TGTGCCACCAGTGATGCGGGCCCCGGGGAGTACAATGAGCAGTTCTTC CATSDAGPGEYNEQFF
few TRBJ1-3 TRBV5-4 - TGTGCCAGCAGCTTAACAACGGGTTCCCCCACTGGAAACACCATATATTTT CASSLTTGSPTGNTIYF
once TRBJ1-6 TRBV10-3 - TGTGCCACCCCGGTTTACAATTCACCCCTCCACTTT CATPVYNSPLHF
many TRBJ2-2 TRBV5-1 - TGCGCCAGCAGCTTTGGGCACCAGGGGTATCGAAACACCGGGGAGCTGTTTTTT CASSFGHQGYRNTGELFF
few TRBJ2-2 TRBV18 - TGTGCCAGCTCGTCGATCGGGCGCGAGGAGCTGTTTTTT CASSSIGREELFF
few TRBJ2-7 TRBV28 TRBD1 TGTGCCAGCAGTGGCAGACAGGGTAGGGACGAGCAGTACTTC CASSGRQGRDEQYF
few TRBJ2-5 TRBV2 TRBD2 TGTGCCAGCAGGGGACTAGCGGGGGGCCAAGAGACCCAGTACTTC CASRGLAGGQETQYF
- TRBJ1-3 TRBV19 - TGTGCCAGTAGGAAGACAGGCTCTGGAAACACCATATATTTT CASRKTGSGNTIYF
many TRBJ1-2 TRBV7-9 TRBD1 TGTGCCAGCAGCAGGGACAGGCTTGATGGCTACACCTTC CASSRDRLDGYTF
many TRBJ2-1 TRBV7-2 - TGTGCCAGCAGCTTAGTGGCGGGGGCTTCCAGCGTATACAATGAGCAGTTCTTC CASSLVAGASSVYNEQFF
- TRBJ2-7 TRBV20-1 TRBD2 TGCAGTGCTAGCCCCTCCGGGACTAGCTCTTACTACGAGCAGTACTTC CSASPSGTSSYYEQYF
- TRBJ1-2 TRBV14 TRBD1 TGTGCCAGCAGCCAATTAGCCACAGGGGGAAGCTATGGCTACACCTTC CASSQLATGGSYGYTF
many TRBJ1-6 TRBV11-1 TRBD1 TGTGCCAGCAGCGATTACAGGGGTGAGGGCTCCTATAATTCACCCCTCCACTTT CASSDYRGEGSYNSPLHF
once TRBJ2-2 TRBV27 - TGTGCCAGCAGTCCTCCCGGGAACGGCCCGAACACCGGGGAGCTGTTTTTT CASSPPGNGPNTGELFF
- TRBJ1-3 TRBV6-1 - TGTGCCAGCAGTGAAGCCCCTCGCTCTGGAAACACCATATATTTT CASSEAPRSGNTIYF
- TRBJ2-7 TRBV10-3 TRBD2 TGTGCCATCAGTCCGGGACTAGCGTTTCACGAGCAGTACTTC CAISPGLAFHEQYF
- TRBJ2-7 TRBV29-1 - TGCAGCGTCGCCGGGTCTGACTACGAGCAGTACTTC CSVAGSDYEQYF
- TRBJ2-7 TRBV11-3 - TGTGCCAGCAGCTTATTAGGCAGGGAGAACGAGCAGTACTTC CASSLLGRENEQYF
- TRBJ2-3 TRBV4-3 - TGCGCCAGCAGTCTTACAGGCCAAACGGGTACGCAGTATTTT CASSLTGQTGTQYF
many TRBJ1-6 TRBV9 TRBD1 TGTGCCAGCAGCCCGGGACAGGCTAATTCACCCCTCCACTTT CASSPGQANSPLHF
many TRBJ2-1 TRBV19 - TGTGCCAGTAGTATAGATGCCAGGAGACTTAGGAATGAGCAGTTCTTC CASSIDARRLRNEQFF
- TRBJ2-7 TRBV27 TRBD1 TGTGCCAGCAAATCCGGGACAGATCTATACGAGCAGTACTTC CASKSGTDLYEQYF
once TRBJ2-5 TRBV7-2 TRBD2 TGTGCCAGCAGCTTTGCTAGCGGTTCGGGGACCCAGTACTTC CASSFASGSGTQYF
- TRBJ1-1 TRBV20-1 - TGCAGTGCGAGTCAGGGATATGAAGCTTTCTTT CSASQGYEAFF
many TRBJ2-3 TRBV29-1 TRBD2 TGCAGCGTTGAGGGAACTAGCGGGGGCCTGCAGTATTTT CSVEGTSGGLQYF
once TRBJ2-6 TRBV12-3/TRBV12-4 - TGTGCCAGCAGTTTCATCCTCTCTGGGGCCAACGTCCTGACTTTC CASSFILSGANVLTF
- TRBJ2-7 TRBV7-9 TRBD1 TGTGCCTTGGGGACAGGGACGGACGAGCAGTACTTC CALGTGTDEQYF
- TRBJ2-3 TRBV10-3 - TGTGCCATCAGTGAAGGAGGGAGGGGGTGGCAGTATTTT CAISEGGRGWQYF
once TRBJ1-2 TRBV9 TRBD1 TGTGCCAGCAGCGTAGGACAGGGTTATGGCTACACCTTC CASSVGQGYGYTF
- TRBJ1-4 TRBV18 - TGTGCCAGCTCACCACGTACGGAAGCGGGTGAAAAACTGTTTTTT CASSPRTEAGEKLFF
- TRBJ1-5 TRBV6-5 - TGTGCCAGCAGTTACTTGTCTCTCGACAGGTTCAATCAGCCCCGGCATTTT CASSYLSLDRFNQPRHF
few TRBJ1-5 TRBV6-1 - TGTGCCAGCAGGGACAGTCATTATAGCAATCAGCCCCAGCATTTT CASRDSHYSNQPQHF
- TRBJ2-1 TRBV15 - TGTGCCACCAGCAGAGCCTCGGCCCGCGATGAGCAGTTCTTC CATSRASARDEQFF
- TRBJ1-4 TRBV7-9 - TGTGCCAGCAGGCAGAACGCTAATGAAAAACTGTTTTTT CASRQNANEKLFF